This entry lists 23 T cell receptor beta chains sequenced from one sample in a study of cytomegalovirus exposure and HLA in healthy donors. The PCR was carried out with 60 Vbeta primers and 13 Jbeta primers. Using immunoSEQ multiplex PCR, the repertoire was profiled, and TCRdb retains in-frame clones only, with some absent. In the table there are about 130,000 clones, about 80% of which are singletons. The sequenced sample consisted of PBMCs. Source of these receptors: a woman in her thirties or forties in good health and CMV-seropositive.

The chain has TRBV6-1 and TRBJ2-3, with a weak D call TRBD2 (5 bases). The CDR3 loop spans 14 amino acids. In germline, CDR1 is MNHNS, CDR2 SASEGT. V lost 3 bases and J 4 bases, leaving 11 bases between the germline ends. The CDR3 sequence: CASSEGDGADTQYF. The CDR3 DNA follows: TGTGCCAGCAGTGAGGGAGACGGGGCAGATACGCAGTATTTT.

CDR3 in DNA: TGCGCCAGCAGCCACCTTGGGACAGGTCTCACCGGGGAGCTGTTTTTT. Translation: CASSHLGTGLTGELFF. This sequence joins TRBV4-1 and TRBJ2-2, with 8 bases identical to TRBD1. The junction had 7 bases not matched to a gene; V was cut back by 3 bases and J by 4 bases. CDR3 length: 16 amino acids. Germline V CDR1 and CDR2: MGHRA, YSYEKL.

The V call is TRBV2, the J call TRBJ2-7; perhaps TRBD2 as D (6 bases). The length of the CDR3 is 15 residues. The germline V gene has CDR1 SNHLY and CDR2 FYNNEI. V was trimmed by 5 bases and J by 2 bases, leaving 16 bases between them. CDR3 DNA sequence: TGTGCCAGCAGTTCCCTACTCGCGGGACCCTACGAGCAGTACTTC. Translated: CASSSLLAGPYEQYF.

The sample holds a few counts of this clone. CDR3: CASSQEPWGTRSTQYF. The CDR3 DNA reads as TGTGCCAGCAGCCAAGAACCGTGGGGCACAAGGTCGACCCAGTACTTC. This chain joins TRBV14 and TRBJ2-5, with a tentative D call TRBD1 (5 bases). The CDR3 covers 16 residues. Germline lookup yields CDR1 SGHDN and CDR2 FVKESK. V shed 0 bases and J shed 7 bases, with 18 bases lying between them.

The chain employs TRBV4-1 and TRBJ2-3, with TRBD2 identical over 7 bases. The CDR3 runs 16 residues. The germline V gene has CDR1 MGHRA and CDR2 YSYEKL. Losses at the gene ends were 1 base for V and 1 base for J; bases not matched to a gene: 5. CDR3 sequence (DNA): TGCGCCAGCAGCCAAGTTGCGGGAGTAGGCACAGATACGCAGTATTTT. It translates to CASSQVAGVGTDTQYF.

The chain employs TRBV5-6 and TRBJ2-7; TRBD1 aligns across 7 bases. This CDR3 has 14 amino acids. After removal of 2 bases from V and 3 bases from J, the junction contained 5 bases not matched to a gene. Per germline, CDR1 SGHDT and CDR2 YYEEEE. The CDR3 loop reads CASSFLGTDYEQYF. CDR3 bases: TGTGCCAGCAGCTTTCTTGGGACAGACTACGAGCAGTACTTC. The full variable domain, its missing parts supplied by reference TRBV5-6 and TRBJ2-7, is DAGVTQSPTHLIKTRGQQVTLRCSPKSGHDTVSWYQQALGQGPQFIFQYYEEEERQRGNFPDRFSGHQFPNYSSELNVNALLLGDSALYLCASSFLGTDYEQYFGPGTRLTVT.

The chain links TRBV10-3 to TRBJ1-2; D uncertain. The V and J ends lost 8 bases and 2 bases respectively, with 9 bases between them. Germline loops: CDR1 ENHRY, CDR2 SYGVKD. The CDR3 runs to 12 residues. The CDR3 region has the DNA TGTGCCATCTATGACGGGAACTATGGCTACACCTTC. It codes for CAIYDGNYGYTF.

The table lists this clone with many counts. The chain has TRBV28 and TRBJ1-1; the D gene is possibly TRBD1 (5 bases). V was trimmed by 8 bases and J by 0 bases, leaving 13 bases between them. Germline CDR1 MDHEN, CDR2 SYDVKM. The CDR3 sequence is 14 residues long. DNA of the CDR3: TGTGCCAGCGGGGAAGGGGCAATGAACACTGAAGCTTTCTTT. Protein sequence: CASGEGAMNTEAFF.

The J gene is TRBJ1-4, the V gene TRBV11-2, with D unresolved. The CDR3 has 15 amino acids. Per the germline V gene, CDR1 is SGHAT and CDR2 is FQNNGV. Trimming took 1 base from V and 2 from J, leaving 8 bases between them. CDR3 sequence reads: CASSLAGFTNEKLFF. CDR3 sequence (DNA): TGTGCCAGCAGCTTAGCGGGATTCACTAATGAAAAACTGTTTTTT.

This clone has a handful of counts. The V gene is TRBV5-3, the J gene TRBJ1-1; D gene unclear. TRBV5-3 qualifies as an ORF whose function is uncertain. V lost 4 bases, J lost 7 bases, and 11 bases lay in between. CDR3 length: 12 amino acids. Written as DNA, the CDR3 is TGTGCCAGAAGCCCCGTCGGTTTTGAAGCTTTCTTT. This translates into CARSPVGFEAFF.

This chain uses TRBV27 with TRBJ2-1, with D perhaps TRBD2 (6 bases). With 6 bases removed from V and 0 bases from J, the gap between germline ends came to 12 bases. CDR1 and CDR2 from the germline V gene are MNHEY and SMNVEV (reference sequence). The CDR3 runs 15 residues. The CDR3 loop is CASSPTGVSYNEQFF. CDR3 coding DNA: TGTGCCAGCAGCCCGACGGGGGTCTCCTACAATGAGCAGTTCTTC.

Here the CDR3 reads CASSQESGLAGGRTDTQYF. CDR3 nucleotides: TGCGCCAGCAGCCAAGAATCGGGACTAGCGGGAGGTCGGACAGATACGCAGTATTTT. The rearrangement joins TRBV4-1 to TRBJ2-3, with 15 bases aligning to TRBD2. Germline assignment: CDR1 MGHRA and CDR2 YSYEKL. With 0 bases clipped from V and 3 bases from J, the junction kept 7 bases outside the gene matches. CDR3 size: 19 residues.

For this clone: Other DNA sequences in this sample translate to the same CDR3. This sequence joins TRBV7-2 and TRBJ2-7; 10 nucleotides line up with TRBD2. V shed 0 bases and J 3 bases; nucleotides not matched to a gene: 2. The CDR3 is made up of 15 amino acids. Germline V CDR1 and CDR2: SGHTA, FQGNSA. This CDR3 reads CASSLALAGGYEQYF. For the CDR3, the DNA is TGTGCCAGCAGCTTAGCGTTAGCGGGAGGCTACGAGCAGTACTTC. The variable domain in full, completed from reference TRBV7-2 and TRBJ2-7, reads GAGVSQSPSNKVTEKGKDVELRCDPISGHTALYWYRQSLGQGLEFLIYFQGNSAPDKSGLPSDRFSAERTGGSVSTLTIQRTQQEDSAVYLCASSLALAGGYEQYFGPGTRLTVT.

This chain uses TRBV11-2 with TRBJ2-1; D is undetermined. This CDR3 contains 12 residues. CDR1 and CDR2 (germline): SGHAT, FQNNGV. Trimming stripped 2 bases from V and 6 bases from J, with 5 bases between. The CDR3 here is CASSLYGNEQFF. CDR3 sequence (DNA): TGTGCCAGCAGCTTATACGGCAATGAGCAGTTCTTC.

Points on this clone: The sample holds other DNA sequences that translate to the same CDR3. The V gene is TRBV30, the J gene TRBJ1-2, with a possible D match to TRBD1 (5 bases). From germline, CDR1 is GTSNPN and CDR2 SVGIG (reference sequence). The CDR3 is 13 residues long. V lost 3 bases to trimming and J lost 6 bases, with 14 bases between them. The CDR3 DNA reads TGTGCCTGGAGGGCGGGGGTAGGTAATGGCTACACCTTC. It encodes CAWRAGVGNGYTF.

This chain joins TRBV6-5 and TRBJ2-1; a weak D match, TRBD1 (6 bases). Germline assignment: CDR1 MNHEY and CDR2 SVGAGI. Trimming pared 6 bases from V and 7 bases from J, leaving 13 bases between. The CDR3 runs 13 residues. The CDR3 here is CASSPNRVNEQFF. The CDR3 coding sequence is TGTGCCAGCAGCCCAAACAGGGTGAATGAGCAGTTCTTC.

The V call is TRBV28, the J call TRBJ1-2; D remains unclear. Looked up from germline, CDR1 is MDHEN and CDR2 is SYDVKM. Trimming left V 4 bases short and J 8 bases short, with 11 bases between. The CDR3 covers 12 residues. DNA for the CDR3: TGTGCCAGCAGTTCCCCCGGGAAAGGCTACACCTTC. This gives the protein CASSSPGKGYTF.

This clone has only one observation. The chain combines TRBV21-1 with TRBJ2-1; the DNA was not used to check the table's D call, TRBD1. TRBV21-1 is flagged as a pseudogene. The CDR3 totals 14 residues. The CDR3 sequence is CASGLTGGPTGQFF. CDR3 bases: TGTGCCAGCGGGTTAACGGGTGGTCCTACAGGGCAGTTCTTC.

The chain uses TRBV30 and TRBJ2-7; D perhaps matches TRBD1 (5 bases). V was trimmed by 5 bases and J by 5 bases, leaving 13 bases between them. CDR1 and CDR2 from the germline V gene are GTSNPN and SVGIG (reference sequence). This CDR3 spans 12 amino acids. As DNA, the CDR3 is TGTGCCTGGGGTCGGTGGGGCGACGAGCAGTACTTC. As protein: CAWGRWGDEQYF.

About this clone itself: The same CDR3 also results from other DNA sequences found in this sample. The chain is built from TRBV27 and TRBJ2-1, with 9 positions matching TRBD2. After removal of 2 bases from V and 6 bases from J, the junction contained 8 bases not matched to a gene. The germline CDR1 and CDR2 sequences are MNHEY and SMNVEV (reference sequence). The CDR3 spans 16 residues. This CDR3 is CASSLRRREGLNEQFF. The CDR3 DNA follows: TGTGCCAGCAGTTTACGTCGGCGGGAGGGCCTCAATGAGCAGTTCTTC.

The chain recombines TRBV5-1 with TRBJ2-7, with 9 bases fitting TRBD1. CDR1 is SGHRS and CDR2 is YFSETQ in the germline V gene. V dropped 4 bases and J dropped 4; count of bases not matched to a gene: 9. The CDR3 is made up of 15 amino acids. In DNA form, the CDR3 reads TGCGCCAGCAGCCGATCGGGACAGGGCCTTTACGAGCAGTACTTC. Translating it yields CASSRSGQGLYEQYF.

The chain employs TRBV29-1 and TRBJ2-7; maybe TRBD2 (5 bases). Looked up from germline, CDR1 is SQVTM and CDR2 is ANQGSEA. The CDR3 consists of 11 residues. V was pared by 7 bases and J by 6 bases, with 13 bases between. The CDR3 region is CSGRRLGEQYF. DNA of the CDR3: TGCAGCGGGCGGAGGTTAGGCGAGCAGTACTTC.

The chain is built from TRBV2 and TRBJ1-1; a possible D gene is TRBD1 (6 bases). V shed 6 bases and J shed 0 bases, with 11 bases lying between them. CDR1 SNHLY and CDR2 FYNNEI come from the germline V gene. The CDR3 length is 14 residues. CDR3 sequence (DNA): TGTGCCAGCAGGGTACAGGGAATGAACACTGAAGCTTTCTTT. Protein: CASRVQGMNTEAFF.